The T cell receptor beta chain under discussion was sequenced for a study of CD8+CD57+ T cells in acquired aplastic anemia. Findings of the study overall: Patients and controls had in common 25 to 30 CD8+ CDR3 sequences. Patients were compared with controls for CD8+ Simpson's diversity, and no significant difference emerged.

Investigators profiled TCR beta VDJ and CDR3 from genomic DNA template. TCRdb re-derived calls from the reads in MiXCR, one entry per CDR3 protein. The sample shows around 68,000 distinct CDR3 sequences, roughly half of them seen only once. Remarks on this clonotype: Its antigen is not known.

Material: sorted CD4+, CD8+, or CD8+CD57+ T cells (not recorded which) from PBMCs. This TCR came from a human donor in good health, serving as a control.

CDR3 region: CATSGSSGQGPIAETQYF. The CDR3 DNA reads TGTGCCACCAGTGGGTCGAGCGGGCAGGGGCCGATCGCAGAGACCCAGTACTTC. V is TRBV24-1 and J is TRBJ2-5; either TRBD1 or TRBD2 may fit D (6 bases each). Germline loops: CDR1 KGHDR, CDR2 SFDVKD. Trimming took off 5 bases at V and 4 bases at J, with 25 bases between the two ends. The CDR3 is made up of 18 amino acids.